This TCR beta chain is from a study of CD8 T cells in ankylosing spondylitis. One entry per CDR3 protein, called by TCRdb with MiXCR from the 5' RACE reads. The repertoire holds roughly 230,000 distinct CDR3 sequences, roughly a tenth seen once, with 2% to 3% in the top ten. This CDR3 contains 15 residues. With 6 bases clipped from V and 5 bases from J, the junction kept 7 bases outside the gene matches. The germline CDR1 and CDR2 sequences are DFQATT and SNEGSKA (reference sequence). The chain joins TRBV20-1 to TRBJ2-1; 13 bases match TRBD2. Sequencing input: blood, either unsorted or a sorted T cell fraction (not recorded which). This receptor was obtained from a male donor with ankylosing spondylitis or in good health (not recorded which). The CDR3 sequence is CSAFSGTSGNNEQFF. For the CDR3, the DNA is TGCAGTGCCTTCTCCGGGACTAGCGGGAACAATGAGCAGTTCTTC.